A single sample gave rise to the 24 T cell receptor beta chains below, sequenced in a study of OX40 agonist ivuxolimab in advanced cancers. Using immunoSEQ multiplex PCR, the repertoire was profiled, and TCRdb retains in-frame clones only, with some absent. The sample holds roughly 55,000 clones, 60% to 80% seen once. The source material was CD4+ or CD8+ T cells sorted from blood, sampled in a trial of the OX40 agonist ivuxolimab. The receptors shown here come from an adult with an advanced solid tumor such as melanoma, head and neck, liver or kidney cancer.

This clone turned up a few times. The rearrangement joins TRBV7-2 to TRBJ1-4; no reliable D call. CDR3 length: 14 residues. Trimming left V 1 base short and J 8 bases short, with 11 bases between. Germline V CDR1 and CDR2: SGHTA, FQGNSA. CDR3 nucleotide sequence: TGTGCCAGCAGCTTAGGCCTACGCCGGGAAAAACTGTTTTTT. Translating gives CASSLGLRREKLFF.

V and J are TRBV28 and TRBJ1-3, with TRBD1 as a possible D gene (6 bases). CDR1 is MDHEN, CDR2 SYDVKM, per germline. Trimming removed 6 bases at V and 1 base at J, with 10 bases between. The CDR3 is 14 amino acids. Written as DNA, the CDR3 is TGTGCCAGCAGATCGCAGGGGTCTGGAAACACCATATATTTT. This translates into CASRSQGSGNTIYF. The variable domain in full, completed from reference TRBV28 and TRBJ1-3, reads DVKVTQSSRYLVKRTGEKVFLECVQDMDHENMFWYRQDPGLGLRLIYFSYDVKMKEKGDIPEGYSVSREKKERFSLILESASTNQTSMYLCASRSQGSGNTIYFGEGSWLTVV.

This rearrangement joins TRBV5-1 to TRBJ1-2; no definite D call. The CDR3 is made up of 14 amino acids. Germline CDR1 and CDR2: SGHRS and YFSETQ. Trimming took off 5 bases at V and 2 bases at J, with 13 bases between the two ends. CDR3 DNA sequence: TGCGCCAGCAGGAACGAACTCCTAAACTATGGCTACACCTTC. Its translation is CASRNELLNYGYTF.

This rearrangement joins TRBV7-3 to TRBJ2-6; the D is unclear. Germline V gene data show CDR1 as SGHTA and CDR2 as FQGTGA. V dropped 4 bases and J dropped 0 bases, with 13 bases sitting between them. This CDR3 has 17 residues. CDR3 in amino acids: CASSSGSGPSGANVLTF. The CDR3 DNA is TGTGCCAGCAGCTCCGGGTCGGGCCCCTCTGGGGCCAACGTCCTGACTTTC.

The chain recombines TRBV18 with TRBJ2-5, with 9 bases that match TRBD1. Trimming took 2 bases from V and 0 from J; bases not matched to a gene: 1. This CDR3 comprises 15 residues. Germline CDR1 reads KGHSH; CDR2 reads LQKENI. The CDR3 loop is CASSPGTGYQETQYF. As DNA, the CDR3 is TGTGCCAGCTCACCAGGGACAGGGTACCAAGAGACCCAGTACTTC.

The chain employs TRBV27 and TRBJ2-3, with D possibly TRBD2 on 7 matching bases. Germline V lookup: CDR1 MNHEY, CDR2 SMNVEV (reference sequence). The CDR3 is 15 residues long. V was pared by 3 bases and J by 5 bases, with 15 bases between. CDR3 amino acids: CASSFRGAQVDTQYF. The CDR3, as DNA: TGTGCCAGCAGTTTTCGGGGGGCGCAAGTAGATACGCAGTATTTT.

V is TRBV7-2 and J is TRBJ2-3, with 8 nucleotides matching TRBD1. CDR1 is SGHTA, CDR2 FQGNSA, per germline. This CDR3 has 14 amino acids. The J segment lost 4 bases and the V segment lost 5 bases, leaving 5 bases of the junction unmatched. CDR3 sequence (DNA): TGTGCCAGCAGCCCAGGACAGGGCCCAGATACGCAGTATTTT. It is translated as CASSPGQGPDTQYF.

This clone was counted a few times. This chain uses TRBV5-6 with TRBJ2-3; 9 bases are a match to TRBD1. Germline V gene sequence: CDR1 SGHDT, CDR2 YYEEEE. With V trimmed by 1 base and J by 3 bases, 3 bases remained unmatched. The CDR3 is 15 residues long. Written as DNA, the CDR3 is TGTGCCAGCAGCTTGTTCGGGACAGGGACAGATACGCAGTATTTT. Translation gives CASSLFGTGTDTQYF.

The gene calls are TRBV10-1 and TRBJ2-1, with D unclear. Germline assignment: CDR1 WNHNN and CDR2 SYGVQD (reference sequence). V gave up 5 bases and J gave up 0 bases, with 5 bases separating them. There are 13 residues in the CDR3. The CDR3 is CASSRSSYNEQFF. The CDR3 DNA is TGCGCCAGCAGTCGGAGCTCCTACAATGAGCAGTTCTTC.

V is TRBV7-2 and J is TRBJ1-2; D remains unclear. CDR3 length equals 13 residues. Germline lookup yields CDR1 SGHTA and CDR2 FQGNSA. Trimming took off 1 base at V and 2 bases at J, with 5 bases between the two ends. CDR3 amino acids: CASSLGRNYGYTF. The CDR3 nucleotides read TGTGCCAGCAGCTTAGGGCGGAACTATGGCTACACCTTC.

V and J are TRBV7-3 and TRBJ2-3; D perhaps matches TRBD1 (6 bases). Trimming stripped 4 bases from V and 7 bases from J, with 18 bases between. This CDR3 has 15 residues. Germline V CDR1 and CDR2: SGHTA, FQGTGA. The CDR3 nucleotides are TGTGCCAGCAGCTCCCAGCAGCAGGGGCTAAATACGCAGTATTTT. Residues: CASSSQQQGLNTQYF.

This clone was seen once. V and J are TRBV2 and TRBJ1-2; D is uncertain. Germline lookup yields CDR1 SNHLY and CDR2 FYNNEI. The CDR3 totals 14 residues. With 5 bases removed from V and 7 bases from J, the gap between germline ends came to 17 bases. CDR3 in amino acids: CASSPLQVSGGYTF. The CDR3 DNA sequence: TGTGCCAGCAGTCCCCTTCAAGTCTCCGGTGGCTACACCTTC.

This clone has a handful of counts. The chain is built from TRBV7-8 and TRBJ2-1; 14 bases are a match to TRBD2. The CDR3 has 18 residues. Trimming at V came to 4 bases and at J to 0 bases, leaving 5 bases not matched to a gene. Germline V gene data show CDR1 as SGHVS and CDR2 as FQNEAQ. This CDR3 reads CASSWGLAGDVSYNEQFF. DNA for the CDR3: TGTGCCAGCAGCTGGGGACTAGCGGGGGACGTCTCCTACAATGAGCAGTTCTTC. Drawing the rest from reference TRBV7-8 and TRBJ2-1, the complete variable domain is GAGVSQSPRYKVAKRGQDVALRCDPISGHVSLFWYQQALGQGPEFLTYFQNEAQLDKSGLPSDRFFAERPEGSVSTLKIQRTQQEDSAVYLCASSWGLAGDVSYNEQFFGPGTRLTVL.

The chain is built from TRBV19 and TRBJ1-6; TRBD1 is a possible D gene (5 bases). Germline V lookup: CDR1 LNHDA, CDR2 SQIVND (reference sequence). The CDR3 consists of 14 residues. Trimming stripped 5 bases from V and 8 bases from J, with 13 bases between. CDR3 loop: CASSPGGVDSPLHF. CDR3 DNA sequence: TGTGCCAGTAGTCCCGGGGGAGTGGATTCACCCCTCCACTTT.

The chain employs TRBV5-1 and TRBJ1-6; no clear D. Trimming shortened V by 4 bases and J by 5 bases, and 16 bases separated the two germline ends. CDR3 length: 16 amino acids. Germline CDR1 is SGHRS and CDR2 is YFSETQ. This CDR3 is CASSPQIRMNNSPLHF. The CDR3 bases are TGCGCCAGCAGCCCCCAGATCAGGATGAATAATTCACCCCTCCACTTT.

The CDR3 reads CAMRQGDPSGANVLTF. The CDR3 DNA is TGTGCCATGCGACAGGGGGATCCCTCAGGGGCCAACGTCCTGACTTTC. The rearrangement uses TRBV10-3 and TRBJ2-6; 9 bases fit TRBD1. There are 16 residues in the CDR3. Per the germline V gene, CDR1 is ENHRY and CDR2 is SYGVKD. V dropped 9 bases and J dropped 4; count of bases not matched to a gene: 10.

This sequence joins TRBV7-5 and TRBJ2-7; the table calls TRBD2, which could not be checked here. TRBV7-5 is labeled a pseudogene. CDR3 length equals 14 residues. CDR3 coding DNA: TGTGCCAGCACCCTCGGGCGGGGCTCCTACGAGCAGTACTTC. Translation gives CASTLGRGSYEQYF.

This rearrangement joins TRBV30 to TRBJ1-5; D is unclear. Germline V gene data show CDR1 as GTSNPN and CDR2 as SVGIG (reference sequence). The CDR3 consists of 15 residues. Deletions cut 7 bases from V and 2 bases from J, with 18 bases between. The CDR3 nucleotides are TGTGCCTCCATGGGAGAAAGGATGGGCAATCAGCCCCAGCATTTT. This encodes CASMGERMGNQPQHF.

The chain combines TRBV27 with TRBJ1-1, with a weak D call TRBD1 (5 bases). The CDR3 covers 13 residues. Germline V CDR1 and CDR2: MNHEY, SMNVEV (reference sequence). The V and J ends lost 4 bases and 5 bases respectively, with 11 bases between them. For the CDR3, the DNA is TGTGCCAGCAGTTATCCGGGGCAGACTGAAGCTTTCTTT. Translated, it gives CASSYPGQTEAFF.

This clone was picked up a small number of times. The rearrangement uses TRBV2 and TRBJ1-3, with 8 bases fitting TRBD1. Germline CDR1 and CDR2: SNHLY and FYNNEI. V shed 7 bases and J 4 bases; nucleotides not matched to a gene: 9. CDR3 length: 15 residues. The CDR3 is CASTMEGQAGNTIYF. CDR3 sequence (DNA): TGTGCCAGCACCATGGAGGGACAGGCCGGAAACACCATATATTTT.

This chain uses TRBV2 with TRBJ2-6; D gene uncertain. This CDR3 comprises 13 residues. V shed 5 bases and J shed 4 bases, with 6 bases lying between them. Per germline, CDR1 SNHLY and CDR2 FYNNEI. CDR3 sequence: CASSTPGANVLTF. For the CDR3, the DNA is TGTGCCAGCAGTACGCCCGGGGCCAACGTCCTGACTTTC. The full variable domain, with the rest looked up from reference TRBV2 and TRBJ2-6, is EPEVTQTPSHQVTQMGQEVILRCVPISNHLYFYWYRQILGQKVEFLVSFYNNEISEKSEIFDDQFSVERPDGSNFTLKIRSTKLEDSAMYFCASSTPGANVLTFGAGSRLTVL.

The rearrangement links TRBV9 to TRBJ1-2; TRBD1 matches at 8 bases. V was clipped by 0 bases and J by 0 bases; unmatched bases: 4. Per the germline V gene, CDR1 is SGDLS and CDR2 is YYNGEE. There are 16 residues in the CDR3. The chain's CDR3 is CASSVDGDRPNYGYTF. CDR3 DNA sequence: TGTGCCAGCAGCGTAGACGGGGACAGGCCTAACTATGGCTACACCTTC.

The rearrangement uses TRBV9 and TRBJ1-3; D is possibly TRBD1 (6 bases). Germline CDR1 is SGDLS and CDR2 is YYNGEE. This CDR3 is built from 16 residues. Trimming stripped 4 bases from V and 0 bases from J, with 14 bases between. CDR3 sequence reads: CASSHRQAGSGNTIYF. CDR3 DNA sequence: TGTGCCAGCAGCCACCGACAGGCGGGCTCTGGAAACACCATATATTTT.

The CDR3 coding sequence is TGTGCCAGCAGTTTTTACGGATCCTACGAGCAGTACTTC. Translating it yields CASSFYGSYEQYF. The J gene is TRBJ2-7, the V gene TRBV28, with unresolved D. There are 13 residues in the CDR3. CDR1 and CDR2 from the germline V gene are MDHEN and SYDVKM. The germline V and J ends were trimmed by 3 bases and 1 base, with 7 bases remaining between them.